The 10 T cell receptor beta chains in this list originate from one sample, sequenced in a study of blood T cell repertoires in COVID-19. The repertoire was sequenced with immunoSEQ multiplex PCR; TCRdb's copy has only in-frame clones and lacks some. The sample lists some 110,000 clones, around 81% occurring once. The sample consisted of peripheral blood. All receptors come from a woman in her sixties or seventies with acute or convalescent COVID-19.

The chain combines TRBV28 with TRBJ1-3, with 10 bases aligning to TRBD1. CDR1 and CDR2 from the germline V gene are MDHEN and SYDVKM. V was clipped by 6 bases and J by 0 bases; unmatched bases: 11. The CDR3 is 18 residues long. The CDR3 DNA sequence: TGTGCCAGCAGCACCGCGGGACAGGGGACGAGCTCTGGAAACACCATATATTTT. Encoded protein: CASSTAGQGTSSGNTIYF.

The CDR3 spells CASSPAGTGHMNTEAFF. The CDR3 nucleotides are TGTGCCAGCTCCCCGGCCGGGACAGGGCATATGAACACTGAAGCTTTCTTT. V gene TRBV18 combines with J gene TRBJ1-1; the match to TRBD1 covers 9 bases. Trimming at V came to 6 bases and at J to 0 bases, leaving 11 bases not matched to a gene. In germline, CDR1 is KGHSH, CDR2 LQKENI. This CDR3 has 17 amino acids.

This chain uses TRBV7-9 with TRBJ1-1; a weak D match, TRBD1 (6 bases). Germline V gene lookup returns CDR1 SEHNR and CDR2 FQNEAQ (reference sequence). V lost 0 bases to trimming and J lost 9 bases, with 11 bases between them. The CDR3 has 13 amino acids. The CDR3: CASSLAGGEKAFF. CDR3 bases: TGTGCCAGCAGCTTAGCAGGGGGGGAGAAAGCTTTCTTT.

The chain employs TRBV30 and TRBJ1-1; TRBD1 aligns across 7 bases. The ends lost 2 bases at V and 4 bases at J; junction bases unmatched: 4. This CDR3 contains 13 residues. Germline V lookup: CDR1 GTSNPN, CDR2 SVGIG (reference sequence). The chain's CDR3 is CAWSRDRPTEAFF. CDR3 DNA sequence: TGTGCCTGGAGTCGGGACAGACCCACTGAAGCTTTCTTT. The complete variable domain, with remaining parts taken from reference TRBV30 and TRBJ1-1, reads SQTIHQWPATLVQPVGSPLSLECTVEGTSNPNLYWYRQAAGRGLQLLFYSVGIGQISSEVPQNLSASRPQDRQFILSSKKLLLSDSGFYLCAWSRDRPTEAFFGQGTRLTVV.

V usage is TRBV27 and J usage is TRBJ2-1; perhaps TRBD1 as D (6 bases). The CDR3 covers 15 residues. The V end was cut by 4 bases, the J end by 8 bases, with 18 bases between. Germline CDR1 is MNHEY and CDR2 is SMNVEV (reference sequence). CDR3 sequence (DNA): TGTGCCAGCAGTTGGTCCCCACAGGGTTTTGATGAGCAGTTCTTC. Translation gives CASSWSPQGFDEQFF.

V usage is TRBV28 and J usage is TRBJ1-1, with 10 bases fitting TRBD1. Germline values: CDR1 MDHEN, CDR2 SYDVKM. The CDR3 extends over 13 amino acids. V lost 1 base and J lost 13; bases outside the gene matches: 6. DNA for the CDR3: TGTGCCAGCAGTTTATCGGACAGGGGGTTAGATTTCTTT. Protein product: CASSLSDRGLDFF.

The J gene is TRBJ2-7, the V gene TRBV7-9; 7 positions agree with TRBD2. J lost 2 bases, V lost 1 base, and 2 bases had no gene match. CDR1 is SEHNR and CDR2 is FQNEAQ in the germline V gene (reference sequence). The CDR3 is 14 residues long. CDR3: CASSLGGLAYEQYF. CDR3 DNA sequence: TGTGCCAGCAGCTTAGGCGGACTAGCCTACGAGCAGTACTTC.

The chain uses TRBV5-1 and TRBJ1-3, with unresolved D. The CDR3 is made up of 13 amino acids. Germline V gives CDR1 SGHRS, CDR2 YFSETQ. The V and J ends lost 0 bases and 5 bases respectively, with 6 bases between them. Here the CDR3 reads CASSLAGRNTIYF. The CDR3, as DNA: TGCGCCAGCAGCTTGGCGGGGAGAAACACCATATATTTT.

The chain combines TRBV7-6 with TRBJ2-2, with a possible D match to TRBD2 (6 bases). There are 15 residues in the CDR3. V shed 2 bases and J shed 7 bases, with 14 bases lying between them. Germline V gene data show CDR1 as SGHVS and CDR2 as FNYEAQ. CDR3 coding DNA: TGTGCCAGCAGCTTAATTGCTAGCGATCTCGGGGAGCTGTTTTTT. It encodes CASSLIASDLGELFF.

This sequence joins TRBV4-3 and TRBJ1-1; no definite D call. Trimming removed 1 base at V and 2 bases at J, with 8 bases between. Looked up from germline, CDR1 is LGHNA and CDR2 is YSLEER. The CDR3 consists of 14 residues. The CDR3 is CASSQGHSNTEAFF. The CDR3, as DNA: TGCGCCAGCAGCCAAGGTCACAGCAACACTGAAGCTTTCTTT.